These 24 T cell receptor beta chains share one sample of origin, sequenced in a study of CD8 T cells in Susac syndrome. Reverse transcription of 0.5 to 1 ug RNA was performed with random hexamers. TCRdb analysed the immunoSEQ multiplex PCR reads with MiXCR anew, one entry per CDR3 protein. Of roughly 200,000 distinct CDR3 sequences detected, more than 85% appear once; the ten largest clones hold 0.082%. Sequences were obtained from CD4+ T cells from PBMCs. These receptors were taken from a human donor with multiple sclerosis.

The chain employs TRBV11-2 and TRBJ2-1, with 8 positions matching TRBD2. Germline values: CDR1 SGHAT, CDR2 FQNNGV. This CDR3 is built from 15 residues. With 5 bases clipped from V and 5 bases from J, the junction kept 8 bases outside the gene matches. CDR3 sequence: CASSQQLAENNEQFF. CDR3 bases: TGTGCCAGCAGCCAGCAACTAGCGGAGAACAATGAGCAGTTCTTC.

This clonotype has just one count. The rearrangement joins TRBV5-1 to TRBJ2-1; 11 bases line up with TRBD2. This CDR3 has 15 amino acids. Germline V gives CDR1 SGHRS, CDR2 YFSETQ. V shed 3 bases, J shed 4 bases, and the junction held 3 bases outside the gene matches. CDR3 DNA: TGCGCCAGCAGCTCAACTAGCGGGGGTTACAATGAGCAGTTCTTC. Residues: CASSSTSGGYNEQFF.

This rearrangement joins TRBV29-1 to TRBJ2-3; possible D gene TRBD2, 5 bases. Between the trimmed V and J ends, which lost 3 bases and 2 bases, there was a span of 12 bases. Germline V gene lookup returns CDR1 SQVTM and CDR2 ANQGSEA. This CDR3 spans 14 amino acids. This CDR3 reads CSVDPGIHTDTQYF. The CDR3 region has the DNA TGCAGCGTTGACCCGGGAATACACACAGATACGCAGTATTTT.

The chain joins TRBV12-5 to TRBJ2-1; the D gene could be TRBD1 or TRBD2 (5 bases each). Germline CDR1 and CDR2: LGHNT and FRNRAP. Trimming stripped 6 bases from V and 10 bases from J, with 19 bases between. The CDR3 has 14 amino acids. The CDR3 nucleotides are TGTGCTAGTGGCCCTGGGGACGCAAATGGGGAGCAGTTCTTC. It specifies CASGPGDANGEQFF.

The chain is built from TRBV5-4 and TRBJ2-3; 8 bases align to TRBD2. V was pared by 3 bases and J by 1 base, with 7 bases of the junction left unmatched. CDR1 and CDR2 from the germline V gene are SGHNT and YYREEE (reference sequence). The CDR3 is 16 residues long. Here the CDR3 DNA reads TGTGCCAGCAGCTCCTCCGGGACTAGGGGCACAGATACGCAGTATTTT. This translates into CASSSSGTRGTDTQYF.

The chain recombines TRBV30 with TRBJ2-7; D gene ambiguous. V dropped 2 bases and J dropped 2 bases, with 10 bases sitting between them. CDR1 and CDR2 (germline): GTSNPN, SVGIG (reference sequence). This CDR3 region has 13 residues. CDR3 coding DNA: TGTGCCTGGAGTCTTCTATCAGCCTACGAGCAGTACTTC. Translation gives CAWSLLSAYEQYF.

This chain joins TRBV5-1 and TRBJ1-1; 9 bases are shared with TRBD1. CDR3 length: 14 residues. V shed 4 bases, J shed 1 base, and the junction held 2 bases outside the gene matches. Germline V gene data show CDR1 as SGHRS and CDR2 as YFSETQ. Here the CDR3 DNA reads TGCGCCAGCAGCATGACAGGGGGGAACACTGAAGCTTTCTTT. This translates into CASSMTGGNTEAFF.

This chain uses TRBV27 with TRBJ1-2; possibly TRBD1 for D (5 bases). V lost 6 bases, J lost 2 bases, and 19 bases lay in between. CDR3 size: 16 residues. The germline gives CDR1 MNHEY, CDR2 SMNVEV (reference sequence). This chain's CDR3 is CASRTLLRGPNYGYTF. Written as DNA, the CDR3 is TGTGCCAGCAGAACCCTTTTAAGGGGACCAAACTATGGCTACACCTTC.

The rearrangement links TRBV12-3 or TRBV12-4 to TRBJ2-3; D perhaps matches TRBD1 (6 bases). The CDR3 is 11 amino acids. Deletions cut 5 bases from V and 12 bases from J, with 12 bases between. The CDR3 region has the DNA TGTGCCAGCAGTACCGAGGGGGAACAGTATTTT. It translates to CASSTEGEQYF.

This chain connects TRBV12-5 to TRBJ2-1; D is possibly TRBD1 (6 bases). CDR1 LGHNT and CDR2 FRNRAP come from the germline V gene. CDR3 length equals 15 residues. Trimming removed 1 base at V and 2 bases at J, with 9 bases between. As DNA, the CDR3 is TGTGCTAGTGGTTTGGCGGGACACCCCTACAATGAGCAGTTCTTC. It yields the protein CASGLAGHPYNEQFF.

The chain links TRBV20-1 to TRBJ2-1, with a weak D call TRBD2 (7 bases). CDR1 and CDR2 from the germline V gene are DFQATT and SNEGSKA (reference sequence). Trimming stripped 0 bases from V and 3 bases from J, with 18 bases between. This CDR3 region has 17 residues. CDR3 in amino acids: CSARDGGGGMIYNEQFF. CDR3 nucleotides: TGCAGTGCTAGAGATGGGGGGGGCGGAATGATCTACAATGAGCAGTTCTTC.

The V call is TRBV29-1, the J call TRBJ2-5, with 8 bases fitting TRBD1. CDR3 length equals 11 residues. Germline loops: CDR1 SQVTM, CDR2 ANQGSEA. V dropped 4 bases and J dropped 5; count of bases not matched to a gene: 0. CDR3 region: CSVGQGETQYF. The DNA for the CDR3 is TGCAGCGTTGGACAGGGGGAGACCCAGTACTTC.

The genes are TRBV19 and TRBJ2-1, with 13 bases aligning to TRBD2. The CDR3 has 14 residues. Trimming removed 9 bases from V and 2 bases from J; junction bases left unmatched: 1. CDR1 and CDR2 (germline): LNHDA, SQIVND (reference sequence). The CDR3 nucleotides read TGTGCCAGCGGACTAGCGGGGGCCTACAATGAGCAGTTCTTC. The encoded protein is CASGLAGAYNEQFF.

The DNA for the CDR3 is TGTGCCAGCAGTGCCCCATCCGCACCCCTCCACTTT. Translation gives CASSAPSAPLHF. V usage is TRBV25-1 and J usage is TRBJ1-6; the D is unclear. CDR1 is MGHDK, CDR2 SYGVNS, per germline. The CDR3 runs to 12 residues. V was trimmed by 4 bases and J by 11 bases, leaving 9 bases between them.

The rearrangement uses TRBV29-1 and TRBJ1-1, with 8 bases that match TRBD1. CDR1 and CDR2 (germline): SQVTM, ANQGSEA. V gave up 7 bases and J gave up 10 bases; unmatched junction bases: 11. CDR3 size: 12 residues. CDR3 sequence (DNA): TGCAGCGCCCTCGCGACAGGGGCCTCAGCTTTCTTT. It translates to CSALATGASAFF.

The chain couples TRBV29-1 to TRBJ2-1; TRBD2 matches at 12 bases. V trimming: 5 bases; J trimming: 8 bases; junction bases outside the gene matches: 10. Looked up from germline, CDR1 is SQVTM and CDR2 is ANQGSEA. There are 15 residues in the CDR3. The CDR3 DNA is TGCAGCGTTCGGACTAGCGGGGCCCCAGTGGATGAGCAGTTCTTC. Residues: CSVRTSGAPVDEQFF.

The sample holds one count of this clonotype. This chain connects TRBV29-1 to TRBJ1-3; D gene ambiguous. Germline V gene sequence: CDR1 SQVTM, CDR2 ANQGSEA. With 4 bases removed from V and 9 bases from J, the gap between germline ends came to 10 bases. This CDR3 region has 11 residues. DNA for the CDR3: TGCAGCGTTGGAGTTCGGGGCACCATATATTTT. The encoded protein is CSVGVRGTIYF.

The genes are TRBV5-4 and TRBJ2-7, with D possibly being TRBD1 (6 bases). The CDR3 sequence is 14 residues long. Germline V gene data show CDR1 as SGHNT and CDR2 as YYREEE (reference sequence). V shed 2 bases and J shed 4 bases, with 13 bases lying between them. CDR3 residues: CASSLPGRGYEQYF. In nucleotides, the CDR3 is TGTGCCAGCAGCTTACCGGGCAGGGGTTACGAGCAGTACTTC. Filled out from reference TRBV5-4 and TRBJ2-7, the complete variable domain reads ETGVTQSPTHLIKTRGQQVTLRCSSQSGHNTVSWYQQALGQGPQFIFQYYREEENGRGNFPPRFSGLQFPNYSSELNVNALELDDSALYLCASSLPGRGYEQYFGPGTRLTVT.

The chain carries TRBV5-1 and TRBJ2-1; D gene uncertain. The germline gives CDR1 SGHRS, CDR2 YFSETQ. The CDR3 loop spans 15 amino acids. The ends were cut back, 1 base at V and 5 bases at J, with 13 bases in the middle. The CDR3 coding sequence is TGCGCCAGCAGCTTGCCCCTTGGTGGTCACAATGAGCAGTTCTTC. Residues: CASSLPLGGHNEQFF.

This sequence joins TRBV7-3 and TRBJ2-5; 7 bases agree with TRBD1. The germline gives CDR1 SGHTA, CDR2 FQGTGA. The CDR3 totals 13 residues. Trimming cost V 6 bases and J 5 bases; bases outside gene matches: 6. The CDR3 sequence: CASSRGRGETQYF. Here the CDR3 DNA reads TGTGCCAGCAGTAGGGGGCGAGGGGAGACCCAGTACTTC.

The CDR3 is CAWSYPTGHSGNTIYF. Written as DNA, the CDR3 is TGTGCCTGGAGCTATCCGACAGGGCACTCTGGAAACACCATATATTTT. V gene TRBV30 combines with J gene TRBJ1-3; 7 positions agree with TRBD1. The CDR3 is made up of 16 amino acids. Germline trimming cut 3 bases from V and 0 bases from J; bases unmatched to any gene: 8. Germline V CDR1 and CDR2: GTSNPN, SVGIG (reference sequence).

CDR3 in amino acids: CAWSASYFSGGPDCGETQYF. The DNA for the CDR3 is TGTGCCTGGAGTGCGAGCTACTTTAGCGGGGGGCCCGATTGTGGGGAGACCCAGTACTTC. The chain employs TRBV30 and TRBJ2-5; 10 positions match TRBD2. V dropped 1 base and J dropped 5; count of bases not matched to a gene: 22. The CDR3 contains 20 residues. Per germline, CDR1 GTSNPN and CDR2 SVGIG (reference sequence).

The V call is TRBV20-1, the J call TRBJ1-2; possibly TRBD1 for D (5 bases). There are 12 residues in the CDR3. The V gene lost 5 bases and the J gene lost 4 bases, with 11 bases spanning the gap. Per germline, CDR1 DFQATT and CDR2 SNEGSKA (reference sequence). The chain's CDR3 is CSAGGRSYGYTF. The CDR3 nucleotides are TGCAGTGCTGGGGGACGGTCCTATGGCTACACCTTC.

V gene TRBV3-1 combines with J gene TRBJ1-5; tentative D call: TRBD1 (6 bases). V was trimmed by 2 bases and J by 6 bases, leaving 8 bases between them. This CDR3 spans 13 amino acids. The germline V gene has CDR1 LGHDT and CDR2 YNNKEL (reference sequence). CDR3 in DNA: TGTGCCAGCAGCCAAAACAGGGTTCAGCCCCAGCATTTT. This translates into CASSQNRVQPQHF.